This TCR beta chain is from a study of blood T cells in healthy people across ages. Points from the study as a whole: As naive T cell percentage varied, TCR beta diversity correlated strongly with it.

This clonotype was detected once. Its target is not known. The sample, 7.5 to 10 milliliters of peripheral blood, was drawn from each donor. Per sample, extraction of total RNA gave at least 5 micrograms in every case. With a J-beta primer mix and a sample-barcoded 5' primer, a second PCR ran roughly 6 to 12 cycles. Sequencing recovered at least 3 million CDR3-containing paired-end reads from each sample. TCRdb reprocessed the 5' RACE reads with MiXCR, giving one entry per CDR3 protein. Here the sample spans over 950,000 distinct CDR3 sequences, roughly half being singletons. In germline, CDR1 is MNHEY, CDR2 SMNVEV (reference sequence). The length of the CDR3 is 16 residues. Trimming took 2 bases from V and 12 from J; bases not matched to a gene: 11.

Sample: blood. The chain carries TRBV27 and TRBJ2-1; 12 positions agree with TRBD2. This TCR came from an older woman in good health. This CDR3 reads CASSLLGTSGPLGQFF. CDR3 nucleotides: TGTGCCAGCAGTTTACTTGGGACTAGCGGGCCTTTAGGGCAGTTCTTC.